These 10 T cell receptor beta chains were all obtained from the same sample, sequenced in a study of blood T cell repertoires in COVID-19. Only in-frame clones appear in the TCRdb table, and some are missing; sequencing was by immunoSEQ multiplex PCR. Counted here are about 69,000 clones, over 75% occurring once; the ten biggest clones make up around 2.9%. Sequenced input: peripheral blood. These receptor sequences come from a man older than 75 with acute or convalescent COVID-19.

This clone was recorded only once. The rearrangement uses TRBV6-5 and TRBJ1-4; perhaps TRBD1 as D (5 bases). The germline gives CDR1 MNHEY, CDR2 SVGAGI. Trimming shortened V by 6 bases and J by 11 bases, and 16 bases separated the two germline ends. This CDR3 comprises 13 residues. The CDR3 here is CASSPGGGWKLFF. In nucleotides, the CDR3 is TGTGCCAGCAGCCCCGGGGGAGGGTGGAAACTGTTTTTT.

This clone appeared a few times. V is TRBV15 and J is TRBJ2-1, with D uncertain. V was shortened by 1 base and J by 8 bases, with 9 bases between the two germline ends. Germline-derived CDR1 and CDR2 are LNHNV and YYDKDF (reference sequence). CDR3 length: 13 amino acids. The CDR3 reads CATSRAPGDEQFF. The CDR3 DNA follows: TGTGCCACCAGCAGAGCCCCAGGCGATGAGCAGTTCTTC.

This clone has just a few counts. The rearrangement uses TRBV19 and TRBJ1-2, with TRBD1 matching 8 bases. CDR3 length equals 13 residues. Unmatched junction bases numbered 2, after V lost 3 bases and J lost 5 bases. The germline V gene has CDR1 LNHDA and CDR2 SQIVND (reference sequence). The CDR3 loop is CASSIQGAYGYTF. Here the CDR3 DNA reads TGTGCCAGTAGTATCCAGGGGGCATATGGCTACACCTTC.

Here the CDR3 reads CASSEGTSGRREQFF. The CDR3 nucleotides are TGCGCCAGCAGTGAAGGGACTAGCGGGAGGCGAGAGCAGTTCTTC. The chain is built from TRBV10-2 and TRBJ2-1, with TRBD2 matching over 15 bases. The V and J ends lost 3 bases and 10 bases, in that order; junction bases with no gene match: 4. The CDR3 length is 15 residues. Germline assignment: CDR1 WSHSY and CDR2 SAAADI.

V gene TRBV19 combines with J gene TRBJ2-3, with 13 bases aligning to TRBD2. There are 14 residues in the CDR3. Trimming at V came to 9 bases and at J to 4 bases, leaving 4 bases not matched to a gene. Germline loops: CDR1 LNHDA, CDR2 SQIVND (reference sequence). CDR3 region: CASTSGREADTQYF. DNA of the CDR3: TGTGCCAGCACTAGCGGGAGGGAAGCAGATACGCAGTATTTT.

The J gene is TRBJ2-6, the V gene TRBV18; TRBD1 is a possible D gene (6 bases). Germline V lookup: CDR1 KGHSH, CDR2 LQKENI. This CDR3 is built from 15 residues. Trimming removed 3 bases at V and 1 base at J, with 7 bases between. In DNA form, the CDR3 reads TGTGCCAGCTCACCGGACAGATCTGGGGCCAACGTCCTGACTTTC. Amino acids: CASSPDRSGANVLTF. Based on the CDR3 plus reference TRBV18 and TRBJ2-6, the full variable domain is NAGVMQNPRHLVRRRGQEARLRCSPMKGHSHVYWYRQLPEEGLKFMVYLQKENIIDESGMPKERFSAEFPKEGPSILRIQQVVRGDSAAYFCASSPDRSGANVLTFGAGSRLTVL.

V gene TRBV29-1 combines with J gene TRBJ1-5, with D possibly being TRBD1 (6 bases). This CDR3 is 14 amino acids long. Per the germline V gene, CDR1 is SQVTM and CDR2 is ANQGSEA. The V and J ends lost 8 bases and 6 bases respectively, with 20 bases between them. The CDR3 is CSHSQGNTGQPQHF. Here the CDR3 DNA reads TGCAGCCATAGTCAGGGGAATACCGGTCAGCCCCAGCATTTT.

V and J are TRBV6-5 and TRBJ1-2; the D is unclear. The germline gives CDR1 MNHEY, CDR2 SVGAGI. This CDR3 comprises 15 residues. Trimming took 0 bases from V and 2 from J, leaving 10 bases between them. This CDR3 is CASSYSAVLNYGYTF. The CDR3 DNA is TGTGCCAGCAGTTACTCGGCGGTCTTAAACTATGGCTACACCTTC.

This chain links TRBV3-1 (or the pseudogene TRBV3-2) with TRBJ2-7; D may be TRBD1 (6 bases). Trimming pared 5 bases from V and 3 bases from J, leaving 11 bases between. Germline V gives CDR1 LGHDT, CDR2 YNNKEL (reference sequence). This CDR3 contains 13 residues. The CDR3, as DNA: TGTGCCAGCAGCGCGGCAGGGGACTACGAGCAGTACTTC. Translation: CASSAAGDYEQYF.

This clone occurred once. CDR3: CASSSSGRVLSQYF. CDR3 in DNA: TGTGCCAGCTCATCTAGCGGGAGGGTGCTGTCGCAGTATTTT. This chain connects TRBV18 to TRBJ2-3; 12 positions agree with TRBD2. The ends lost 5 bases at V and 10 bases at J; junction bases unmatched: 7. CDR1 KGHSH and CDR2 LQKENI come from the germline V gene. The CDR3 runs 14 residues.